Below, 14 T cell receptor beta chains from the same sample are listed, as sequenced in a study of CD8 T cells in ankylosing spondylitis. Study conclusions and caveats: A TCR beta motif of 7 to 9 highly homologous variants seemed to mark ankylosing spondylitis blood.

TCRdb fed the 5' RACE reads into MiXCR, producing one record per CDR3 protein. The sample lists roughly 450,000 distinct CDR3 sequences, roughly a quarter occurring once. The antigens for these receptors are not known. The sequencing input was blood, either unsorted or a sorted T cell fraction (not recorded which). The receptor source for this set is a male donor with ankylosing spondylitis.

This clonotype was seen only a few times. The chain joins TRBV6-1 to TRBJ1-4, with 7 bases fitting TRBD1. Trimming at V came to 9 bases and at J to 4 bases, leaving 11 bases not matched to a gene. Germline V gene data show CDR1 as MNHNS and CDR2 as SASEGT. This CDR3 has 15 amino acids. The DNA of the CDR3 is TGTGCCAGTGAACCCGGACAGGCCAATAATGAAAAACTGTTTTTT. It encodes CASEPGQANNEKLFF.

This clonotype was counted a few times. The J gene is TRBJ2-3, the V gene TRBV5-4, with D unclear. V was pared by 0 bases and J by 5 bases, with 16 bases between. Germline CDR1 and CDR2: SGHNT and YYREEE (reference sequence). The CDR3 sequence is 16 residues long. CDR3 bases: TGTGCCAGCAGCTTGGAGGCGTCAAGTGCTGGAGATACGCAGTATTTT. Protein sequence: CASSLEASSAGDTQYF. The whole variable domain, remainder taken from reference TRBV5-4 and TRBJ2-3, is ETGVTQSPTHLIKTRGQQVTLRCSSQSGHNTVSWYQQALGQGPQFIFQYYREEENGRGNFPPRFSGLQFPNYSSELNVNALELDDSALYLCASSLEASSAGDTQYFGPGTRLTVL.

This clonotype was found a few times. This chain joins TRBV28 and TRBJ1-4; 7 bases are shared with TRBD1. J gave up 5 bases and V 7 bases, and 7 bases lay outside the gene matches. Germline values: CDR1 MDHEN, CDR2 SYDVKM. The CDR3 spans 14 residues. The CDR3 bases are TGTGCCAGCAATCCCGGGGACAGCAATGAAAAACTGTTTTTT. Translation: CASNPGDSNEKLFF.

This clonotype was seen only a few times. The V gene is TRBV11-3, the J gene TRBJ1-2; D gene ambiguous. V dropped 6 bases and J dropped 4 bases, with 15 bases sitting between them. The CDR3 length is 14 residues. Germline values: CDR1 SGHNT, CDR2 YENEEA. The chain's CDR3 is CASSPSGWAYGYTF. The CDR3 DNA is TGTGCCAGCAGTCCTTCCGGCTGGGCCTATGGCTACACCTTC.

The chain has TRBV6-6 and TRBJ1-1; D gene unclear. Germline CDR1 reads MNHNY; CDR2 reads SVGAGI (reference sequence). The ends were cut back, 4 bases at V and 8 bases at J, with 14 bases in the middle. The CDR3 totals 13 residues. The CDR3 protein is CASSSPREAEAFF. Here the CDR3 DNA reads TGTGCCAGCAGTTCCCCCCGGGAGGCCGAAGCTTTCTTT.

This clonotype was observed a handful of times. CDR3 residues: CASSFSSPYEQYF. The DNA for the CDR3 is TGTGCCAGCAGCTTCAGTTCTCCCTACGAGCAGTACTTC. The V and J genes are TRBV7-9 and TRBJ2-7; D is undetermined. V was pared by 3 bases and J by 2 bases, with 8 bases between. CDR1 SEHNR and CDR2 FQNEAQ come from the germline V gene (reference sequence). The CDR3 runs to 13 residues. The complete variable domain, with remaining parts taken from reference TRBV7-9 and TRBJ2-7, reads DTGVSQNPRHKITKRGQNVTFRCDPISEHNRLYWYRQTLGQGPEFLTYFQNEAQLEKSRLLSDRFSAERPKGSFSTLEIQRTEQGDSAMYLCASSFSSPYEQYFGPGTRLTVT.

The chain is built from TRBV5-1 and TRBJ2-2, with D possibly being TRBD1 (5 bases). CDR3 length: 16 residues. Per the germline V gene, CDR1 is SGHRS and CDR2 is YFSETQ. Trimming removed 2 bases at V and 3 bases at J, with 14 bases between. The CDR3 region is CASSLEALGDTGELFF. DNA of the CDR3: TGCGCCAGCAGCTTAGAGGCTCTAGGGGACACCGGGGAGCTGTTTTTT. Using reference TRBV5-1 and TRBJ2-2 for the parts outside the CDR3, the full variable domain is KAGVTQTPRYLIKTRGQQVTLSCSPISGHRSVSWYQQTPGQGLQFLFEYFSETQRNKGNFPGRFSGRQFSNSRSEMNVSTLELGDSALYLCASSLEALGDTGELFFGEGSRLTVL.

The J gene is TRBJ2-7, the V gene TRBV5-1, with D possibly matching TRBD1 (5 bases). With 4 bases removed from V and 0 bases from J, the gap between germline ends came to 11 bases. Germline CDR1 reads SGHRS; CDR2 reads YFSETQ. This CDR3 is built from 14 residues. CDR3 bases: TGCGCCAGCAGCCCCCCAGGGCCCTCCTACGAGCAGTACTTC. This sequence encodes CASSPPGPSYEQYF.

CDR3: CASRSREGRADTQYF. The DNA for the CDR3 is TGCGCCAGCAGGTCGAGGGAGGGCCGGGCAGATACGCAGTATTTT. The rearrangement links TRBV5-1 to TRBJ2-3, with 7 positions matching TRBD2. Germline CDR1 reads SGHRS; CDR2 reads YFSETQ. V was pared by 5 bases and J by 4 bases, with 10 bases of the junction left unmatched. The CDR3 has 15 residues.

The J gene is TRBJ2-1, the V gene TRBV9; 10 nucleotides agree with TRBD2. V shed 0 bases and J 1 base; nucleotides not matched to a gene: 10. CDR1 SGDLS and CDR2 YYNGEE come from the germline V gene. CDR3 length: 19 amino acids. The CDR3 region has the DNA TGTGCCAGCAGCGTAGTAGCGGGAGGACCGTCCCCGTCCTACAATGAGCAGTTCTTC. Its protein product is CASSVVAGGPSPSYNEQFF. Combining the CDR3 with reference TRBV9 and TRBJ2-1 gives the whole variable domain DSGVTQTPKHLITATGQRVTLRCSPRSGDLSVYWYQQSLDQGLQFLIQYYNGEERAKGNILERFSAQQFPDLHSELNLSSLELGDSALYFCASSVVAGGPSPSYNEQFFGPGTRLTVL.

This clonotype was recorded a few times. The chain couples TRBV5-4 to TRBJ2-6; weak D call: TRBD1 (5 bases). The germline CDR1 and CDR2 sequences are SGHNT and YYREEE (reference sequence). The V and J ends lost 0 bases and 0 bases respectively, with 7 bases between them. This CDR3 contains 16 residues. Here the CDR3 DNA reads TGTGCCAGCAGCTTGGGGGGCAACTCTGGGGCCAACGTCCTGACTTTC. Protein sequence: CASSLGGNSGANVLTF. Filled out from reference TRBV5-4 and TRBJ2-6, the complete variable domain reads ETGVTQSPTHLIKTRGQQVTLRCSSQSGHNTVSWYQQALGQGPQFIFQYYREEENGRGNFPPRFSGLQFPNYSSELNVNALELDDSALYLCASSLGGNSGANVLTFGAGSRLTVL.

In its sample, this clonotype was seen a few times. J is TRBJ2-5 and V is TRBV7-2; possible D gene TRBD2, 6 bases. Trimming cost V 2 bases and J 0 bases, with 13 bases left between them. Germline CDR1 and CDR2: SGHTA and FQGNSA. The CDR3 sequence is 16 residues long. CDR3 sequence reads: CASSLHRGDYQETQYF. The CDR3 DNA sequence: TGTGCCAGCAGCTTACACCGTGGGGACTACCAAGAGACCCAGTACTTC.

This clonotype was observed a handful of times. V gene TRBV29-1 combines with J gene TRBJ2-3; D assignment may be TRBD1 or TRBD2 (6 bases each). Germline assignment: CDR1 SQVTM and CDR2 ANQGSEA. The CDR3 consists of 15 residues. The V end lost 3 bases, the J end lost 0 bases, and 13 bases lay between the germline ends. DNA of the CDR3: TGCAGCGTTGATTTCGGGGGCAGGAGCACAGATACGCAGTATTTT. Its translation is CSVDFGGRSTDTQYF.

In its sample, this clonotype was seen a few times. The gene calls are TRBV11-2 and TRBJ1-5, with D possibly being TRBD1 (5 bases). The CDR3 length is 16 residues. V lost 1 base and J 10 bases, leaving 20 bases between the germline ends. CDR1 SGHAT and CDR2 FQNNGV come from the germline V gene. The CDR3 region has the DNA TGTGCCAGCAGCTTAGGTGCAGGGACGATGTTTGACCCCCAGCATTTT. Translated, it gives CASSLGAGTMFDPQHF.